This T cell receptor beta chain was found in a study of cytomegalovirus exposure and HLA in healthy donors. CDR1 is LGHNA, CDR2 YNFKEQ, per germline. V was cut by 1 base and J by 6 bases, with 19 bases left in between. The CDR3 covers 16 residues. PCR amplification relied on 60 Vbeta primers (plus 13 Jbeta primers). Measured with immunoSEQ multiplex PCR; TCRdb has only the in-frame clones, and not every one. The repertoire holds some 190,000 clones, approximately 85% seen once, with less than 2% in the top ten. A few counts support this clone. This sequence joins TRBV4-2 and TRBJ2-7, with D tentatively TRBD2 (5 bases). Sequencing was done on a sample of PBMCs. The clonotype was recovered from a man aged 18 to 30 in good health and CMV-seronegative. DNA of the CDR3: TGTGCCAGCAGCCAAGGGTTGGGTTGGGAACGGGGCGAGCAGTACTTC. Amino acid sequence: CASSQGLGWERGEQYF.